These 10 T cell receptor beta chains came from one sample sequenced in a study of T cell repertoires in cytomegalovirus infection. Their antigens remain unidentified. Via MiXCR, TCRdb re-called the reads, giving one row per CDR3 protein. This sample yields about 270,000 distinct CDR3 sequences, of which roughly a fifth are seen a single time; approximately 19% belongs to the top ten. The specimen comprised cultured PBMCs, sampled from culture after CMV antigen stimulation. These receptors were taken from a human donor in good health (CMV status not recorded). Some clones in this sample may be carry-over from other donors' samples.

This chain uses TRBV7-8 with TRBJ2-5; no clear D gene. Between the trimmed V and J ends, which lost 4 bases and 5 bases, there was a span of 14 bases. The CDR3 runs to 14 residues. CDR1 is SGHVS and CDR2 is FQNEAQ in the germline V gene. This CDR3 is CASSSPPVGETQYF. The DNA of the CDR3 is TGTGCCAGCAGCTCCCCCCCCGTTGGTGAGACCCAGTACTTC.

In DNA, the CDR3 is TGTGCCAGCTCCCCCATGAGAAACTATGGCTACACCTTC. This codes for CASSPMRNYGYTF. J is TRBJ1-2 and V is TRBV18; no reliable D call. This CDR3 has 13 residues. Trimming removed 6 bases from V and 2 bases from J, with 10 bases in between. CDR1 is KGHSH, CDR2 LQKENI, per germline. Together with reference TRBV18 and TRBJ1-2, the CDR3 gives the full variable domain: NAGVMQNPRHLVRRRGQEARLRCSPMKGHSHVYWYRQLPEEGLKFMVYLQKENIIDESGMPKERFSAEFPKEGPSILRIQQVVRGDSAAYFCASSPMRNYGYTFGSGTRLTVV.

The chain has TRBV19 and TRBJ1-5, with D maybe TRBD1 (5 bases). The CDR3 has 17 residues. V was trimmed by 0 bases and J by 0 bases, leaving 12 bases between them. In germline, CDR1 is LNHDA, CDR2 SQIVND (reference sequence). Written as DNA, the CDR3 is TGTGCCAGTAGTATAGAGGGACCGAGTTTTAGCAATCAGCCCCAGCATTTT. This codes for CASSIEGPSFSNQPQHF.

The chain employs TRBV5-1 and TRBJ1-2; 7 positions agree with TRBD1. The CDR3 covers 15 residues. Trimming removed 4 bases from V and 0 bases from J; junction bases left unmatched: 6. Germline V gene lookup returns CDR1 SGHRS and CDR2 YFSETQ. CDR3 in amino acids: CASSPQTGTNYGYTF. In DNA form, the CDR3 reads TGCGCCAGCAGCCCCCAGACAGGGACTAACTATGGCTACACCTTC.

A word on this clonotype: This clone may be a read error of a much larger clone one base away. The chain has TRBV7-8 and TRBJ2-5, with TRBD2 identical over 13 bases. The CDR3 totals 19 residues. The V and J ends lost 6 bases and 5 bases, in that order; junction bases with no gene match: 18. Germline CDR1 and CDR2: SGHVS and FQNEAQ. As DNA, the CDR3 is TGTGCCAGCAGGACGGGAACCAAACTAGCGGGAGGGCCACGGGAGACCCAGTACTTC. Encoded protein: CASRTGTKLAGGPRETQYF.

The sample holds a few counts of this clonotype. The V call is TRBV5-4, the J call TRBJ2-5; D call uncertain. The CDR3 spans 14 residues. V lost 4 bases to trimming and J lost 5 bases, with 15 bases between them. The germline gives CDR1 SGHNT, CDR2 YYREEE (reference sequence). In DNA, the CDR3 is TGTGCCAGCAGCCCCTCCCAGCTCCGGGAGACCCAGTACTTC. Residues: CASSPSQLRETQYF.

In this sample, this clonotype turned up a few times. The chain employs TRBV15 and TRBJ2-7; 7 nucleotides line up with TRBD2. The junction had 3 bases not matched to a gene; V was cut back by 1 base and J by 0 bases. This CDR3 contains 15 residues. Germline CDR1 and CDR2: LNHNV and YYDKDF (reference sequence). The CDR3 here is CATSRGGSPSYEQYF. CDR3 nucleotides: TGTGCCACCAGCAGAGGCGGGAGTCCCTCCTACGAGCAGTACTTC.

The V gene is TRBV2, the J gene TRBJ2-3; no reliable D call. Trimming pared 5 bases from V and 0 bases from J, leaving 9 bases between. Germline CDR1 reads SNHLY; CDR2 reads FYNNEI. The CDR3 spans 14 residues. The CDR3 here is CASSRFPSTDTQYF. The CDR3 DNA reads TGTGCCAGCAGTAGGTTCCCTAGCACAGATACGCAGTATTTT.

This clonotype was observed many times. This chain uses TRBV11-2 with TRBJ2-1, with 7 bases matching TRBD1. The CDR3 extends over 12 amino acids. Germline loops: CDR1 SGHAT, CDR2 FQNNGV. J was trimmed by 9 bases and V by 5 bases; bases with no gene match: 4. The CDR3 here is CASSGQVGEQFF. CDR3 DNA sequence: TGTGCCAGCAGCGGACAGGTGGGTGAGCAGTTCTTC.

DNA for the CDR3: TGTGCCAGCAGGATCGACAGGGGAAATCAGCCCCAGCATTTT. Its translation: CASRIDRGNQPQHF. The V call is TRBV12-3 or TRBV12-4, the J call TRBJ1-5, with 8 bases lining up with TRBD1. The CDR3 consists of 14 residues. V lost 6 bases and J lost 4; bases outside the gene matches: 5.